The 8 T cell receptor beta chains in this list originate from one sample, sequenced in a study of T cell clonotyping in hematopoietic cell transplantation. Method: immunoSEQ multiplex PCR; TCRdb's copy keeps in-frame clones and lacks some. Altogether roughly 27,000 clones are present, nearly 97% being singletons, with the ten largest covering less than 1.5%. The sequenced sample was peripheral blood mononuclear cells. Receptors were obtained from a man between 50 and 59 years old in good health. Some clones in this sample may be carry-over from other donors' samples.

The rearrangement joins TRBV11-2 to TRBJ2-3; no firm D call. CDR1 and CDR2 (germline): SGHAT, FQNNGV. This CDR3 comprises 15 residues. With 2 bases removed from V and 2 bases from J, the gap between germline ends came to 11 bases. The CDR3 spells CASSLIVQTTDTQYF. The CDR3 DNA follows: TGTGCCAGCAGCTTAATTGTCCAGACCACAGATACGCAGTATTTT.

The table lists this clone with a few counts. CDR3 residues: CSVGLLMNTEAFF. The CDR3 DNA reads TGCAGCGTCGGCCTGTTGATGAACACTGAAGCTTTCTTT. The chain uses TRBV29-1 and TRBJ1-1, with no clear D. This CDR3 spans 13 amino acids. V lost 6 bases to trimming and J lost 0 bases, with 11 bases between them. Germline V gives CDR1 SQVTM, CDR2 ANQGSEA. Using reference TRBV29-1 and TRBJ1-1 for the parts outside the CDR3, the full variable domain is SAVISQKPSRDICQRGTSLTIQCQVDSQVTMMFWYRQQPGQSLTLIATANQGSEATYESGFVIDKFPISRPNLTFSTLTVSNMSPEDSSIYLCSVGLLMNTEAFFGQGTRLTVV.

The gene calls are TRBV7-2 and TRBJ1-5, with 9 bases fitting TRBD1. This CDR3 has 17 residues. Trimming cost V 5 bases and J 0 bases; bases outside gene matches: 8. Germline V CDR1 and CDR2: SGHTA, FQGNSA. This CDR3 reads CASSPGQGFTSNQPQHF. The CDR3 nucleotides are TGTGCCAGCAGCCCCGGACAGGGGTTTACTAGCAATCAGCCCCAGCATTTT.

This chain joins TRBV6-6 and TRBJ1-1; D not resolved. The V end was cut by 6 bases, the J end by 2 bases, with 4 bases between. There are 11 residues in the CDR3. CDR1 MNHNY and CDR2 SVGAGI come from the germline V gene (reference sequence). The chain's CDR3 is CASRYNTEAFF. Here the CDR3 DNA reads TGTGCCAGCAGGTATAACACTGAAGCTTTCTTT.

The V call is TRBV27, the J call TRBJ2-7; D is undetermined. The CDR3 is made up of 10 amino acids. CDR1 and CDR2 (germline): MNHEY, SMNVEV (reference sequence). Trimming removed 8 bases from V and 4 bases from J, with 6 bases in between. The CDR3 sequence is CASGPYEQYF. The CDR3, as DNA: TGTGCCAGCGGTCCTTACGAGCAGTACTTC.

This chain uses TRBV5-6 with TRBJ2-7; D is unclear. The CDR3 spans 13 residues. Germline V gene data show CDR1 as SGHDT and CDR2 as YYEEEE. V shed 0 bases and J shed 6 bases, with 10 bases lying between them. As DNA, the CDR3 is TGTGCCAGCAGCTTGGACGTCAGTTTCGAGCAGTACTTC. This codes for CASSLDVSFEQYF.

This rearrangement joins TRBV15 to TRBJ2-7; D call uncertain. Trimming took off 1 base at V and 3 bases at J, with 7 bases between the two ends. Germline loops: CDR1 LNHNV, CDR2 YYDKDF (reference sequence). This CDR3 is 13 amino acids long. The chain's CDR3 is CATSRGLGYEQYF. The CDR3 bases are TGTGCCACCAGCAGAGGACTTGGCTACGAGCAGTACTTC. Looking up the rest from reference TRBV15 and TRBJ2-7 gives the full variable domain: DAMVIQNPRYQVTQFGKPVTLSCSQTLNHNVMYWYQQKSSQAPKLLFHYYDKDFNNEADTPDNFQSRRPNTSFCFLDIRSPGLGDTAMYLCATSRGLGYEQYFGPGTRLTVT.

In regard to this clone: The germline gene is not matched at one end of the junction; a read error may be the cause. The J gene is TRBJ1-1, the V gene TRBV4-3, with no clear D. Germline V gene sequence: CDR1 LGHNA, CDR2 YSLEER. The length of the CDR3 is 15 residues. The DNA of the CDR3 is TGCGCCAGCAGCCATCGTACAGCGTACAACACTGAAGCTTTTTTT. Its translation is CASSHRTAYNTEAFF.